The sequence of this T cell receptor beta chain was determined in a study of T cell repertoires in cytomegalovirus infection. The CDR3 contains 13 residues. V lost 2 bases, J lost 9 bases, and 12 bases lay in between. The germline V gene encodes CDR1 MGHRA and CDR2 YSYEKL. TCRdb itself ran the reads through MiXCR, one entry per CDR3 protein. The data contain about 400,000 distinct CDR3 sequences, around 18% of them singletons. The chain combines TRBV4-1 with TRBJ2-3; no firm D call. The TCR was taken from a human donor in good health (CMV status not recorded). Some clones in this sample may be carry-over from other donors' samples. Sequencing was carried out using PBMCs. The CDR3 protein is CASSQLGLETQYF. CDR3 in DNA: TGCGCCAGCAGCCAACTTGGTCTTGAGACGCAGTATTTT.